The entry that follows covers one T cell receptor (beta chain) sequence. The same CDR3 also results from other DNA sequences found in this sample. This entry is derived from a study of blood T cell repertoires in COVID-19. Study-wide context: The United States, Italy and Spain supplied acute and convalescent COVID-19 samples.

CDR1 is MNHEY, CDR2 SMNVEV, per germline (reference sequence). V lost 4 bases, J lost 6 bases, and 4 bases stayed unmatched. The CDR3 runs 13 residues. In the original processing: Amplification with reference gene primers provided the estimates of nucleated cell counts. Clones were sequenced by immunoSEQ multiplex PCR, and TCRdb holds only the in-frame ones, with some missing. V and J calls and clone size are as listed in that table; D and trimming were resolved from the DNA. The sample carries fewer than 15,000 clones, 84% recorded once. The clonotype comes from a man in his fifties or sixties with active COVID-19. The sequenced sample was peripheral blood. J is TRBJ2-7 and V is TRBV27, with 9 bases lining up with TRBD1. CDR3 nucleotide sequence: TGTGCCAGCAGTTGGACAGGGGCGGGCGAGCAGTACTTC. Protein sequence: CASSWTGAGEQYF.